The entry that follows covers one T cell receptor beta chain sequence. This CDR3 region has 15 residues. Germline CDR1 SGHRS, CDR2 YFSETQ. The V and J ends lost 0 bases and 4 bases respectively, with 11 bases between them. Original processing methods: Amplification from reference gene primers served as the basis for estimated nucleated cell counts. TCRdb's table, derived via immunoSEQ multiplex PCR, lists solely in-frame clones and lacks some. The V and J calls and the clone size are those of that table, but D and trimming were determined from the DNA. This sample has under 300,000 clones, with approximately 88% found just once. These data originate in a study of blood T cell repertoires in COVID-19. Study at large: T cells, B-cell-depleted T cells, or PBMCs supplied cDNA or gDNA.

The chain employs TRBV5-1 and TRBJ2-1; perhaps TRBD1 as D (5 bases). The sequence came from a woman in her thirties with acute or convalescent COVID-19. Sequencing input: peripheral blood. The DNA of the CDR3 is TGCGCCAGCAGCTTGGTCCAGGGCAGGTACAATGAGCAGTTCTTC. Translation gives CASSLVQGRYNEQFF.